These T cell receptor beta chains were read from a single sample in a study of T cell changes during pregnancy in multiple sclerosis. Profiled with immunoSEQ multiplex PCR; TCRdb holds only in-frame clones, not every one. The sample has more than 55,000 clones, around nine tenths seen once; the top ten hold roughly 1.7%. The sequences come from peripheral blood, collected in the first trimester of pregnancy. Receptors originate from a female donor in good health, enrolled as a control in a pregnancy study. Each CDR3 is given with its conserved first and last residue. A D gene is named only where the DNA matches it firmly. Not every row has a clone size; where given, it reads once, few, many or a size class.

size	D	V	J	CDR3	DNA
.	.	TRBV5-5	TRBJ1-3	CASSLFQGLGNTIYF	TGTGCCAGCAGCTTGTTCCAGGGGCTCGGAAACACCATATATTTT
.	TRBD1	TRBV5-1	TRBJ2-2	CASSLDRVAGELFF	TGCGCCAGCAGCTTAGACAGGGTCGCCGGGGAGCTGTTTTTT
.	TRBD1	TRBV28	TRBJ2-3	CASSHRGLVSQYF	TGTGCCAGCAGCCACAGGGGGCTAGTGTCGCAGTATTTT
.	TRBD1	TRBV27	TRBJ1-5	CASSTTGTGPFPQHF	TGTGCCAGCAGTACGACCGGGACAGGGCCCTTTCCCCAGCATTTT
.	TRBD2	TRBV6-4	TRBJ2-1	CASSDSTSGHNEQFF	TGTGCCAGCAGTGACTCGACTAGCGGCCACAATGAGCAGTTCTTC
.	TRBD2	TRBV4-1	TRBJ2-3	CASSHGAGGPDTQYF	TGCGCCAGCAGCCATGGAGCGGGAGGGCCAGATACGCAGTATTTT
.	TRBD2	TRBV28	TRBJ2-5	CASSSLSGGGETQYF	TGTGCCAGCAGTTCCCTCTCCGGGGGGGGAGAGACCCAGTACTTC
.	.	TRBV19	TRBJ2-1	CASSNEGTPYNEQFF	TGTGCCAGTAGTAACGAAGGGACACCATACAATGAGCAGTTCTTC
.	.	TRBV5-6	TRBJ2-7	CASNGQGIGRHGSYEQYF	TGTGCCAGCAACGGTCAGGGGATCGGGAGGCATGGCTCCTACGAGCAGTACTTC
.	TRBD1	TRBV5-1	TRBJ2-1	CASSSITGTGANEQFF	TGCGCCAGCAGCTCCATCACCGGGACAGGGGCGAATGAGCAGTTCTTC
.	.	TRBV14	TRBJ2-6	CASSQQGSGANVLTF	TGTGCCAGCAGCCAACAGGGATCTGGGGCCAACGTCCTGACTTTC
few	.	TRBV2	TRBJ1-3	CASRLRAGNTIYF	TGTGCCAGCAGGTTGAGGGCAGGAAACACCATATATTTT
.	TRBD1	TRBV2	TRBJ1-2	CASREGTGGGYGYTF	TGTGCCAGCAGAGAGGGGACAGGGGGTGGATATGGCTACACCTTC
.	.	TRBV11-2	TRBJ2-3	CASSFPWGGTDTQYF	TGTGCCAGCAGCTTCCCGTGGGGAGGCACAGATACGCAGTATTTT
few	.	TRBV28	TRBJ2-7	CASSLSGYEQYF	TGTGCCAGCAGTTTATCAGGGTACGAGCAGTACTTC
.	.	TRBV5-4	TRBJ1-2	CASSLDGGNYGYTF	TGTGCCAGCAGCTTGGACGGCGGGAACTATGGCTACACCTTC
.	TRBD1	TRBV7-6	TRBJ2-5	CASSLDRVGEQYF	TGTGCCAGCAGCTTGGACAGGGTTGGGGAGCAGTACTTC
.	.	TRBV29-1	TRBJ2-7	CSVEGGNSYEQYF	TGCAGCGTTGAAGGCGGGAACTCCTACGAGCAGTACTTC
.	.	TRBV4-1	TRBJ1-2	CASSQGPTSGYTF	TGCGCCAGCAGCCAAGGTCCGACTTCGGGCTACACCTTC
.	TRBD2	TRBV4-1	TRBJ2-1	CASSQQTSGRGVNEQFF	TGCGCCAGCAGCCAACAGACTAGCGGGAGAGGGGTGAATGAGCAGTTCTTC
.	TRBD1	TRBV7-9	TRBJ2-2	CASSKGTGQGAVTGELFF	TGTGCCAGCAGCAAAGGCACGGGACAGGGGGCAGTTACCGGGGAGCTGTTTTTT
.	.	TRBV5-6	TRBJ1-1	CASSLAVTEAFF	TGTGCCAGCAGCTTGGCTGTCACTGAAGCTTTCTTT
.	.	TRBV7-9	TRBJ2-1	CASSLAPVEQFF	TGTGCCAGCAGCTTAGCGCCAGTTGAGCAGTTCTTC
.	TRBD1	TRBV5-5	TRBJ2-7	CASSFFGTGNYEQYF	TGTGCCAGCAGCTTTTTCGGGACAGGGAACTACGAGCAGTACTTC
.	TRBD1	TRBV6-5	TRBJ2-7	CASQTGLGPYEQYF	TGTGCCAGCCAGACAGGGCTGGGCCCCTACGAGCAGTACTTC
.	TRBD1	TRBV18	TRBJ1-2	CASSPGDRAYGYTF	TGTGCCAGCTCACCGGGTGACAGGGCCTATGGCTACACCTTC
once	TRBD1	TRBV28	TRBJ2-1	CASRSGTGLDEQFF	TGTGCCAGCAGATCCGGGACAGGTCTGGATGAGCAGTTCTTC
.	.	TRBV28	TRBJ1-2	CASRHGGLGVGYTF	TGTGCCAGCAGGCACGGGGGGCTGGGGGTTGGCTACACCTTC
.	TRBD1	TRBV7-7	TRBJ2-2	CASSPRDSQTGGELFF	TGTGCTAGCAGCCCCCGGGACAGTCAAACTGGGGGGGAGCTGTTTTTT
.	TRBD2	TRBV4-1	TRBJ2-1	CASRSIGLAGHNEQFF	TGCGCCAGCCGGTCCATAGGACTAGCGGGACACAATGAGCAGTTCTTC
.	.	TRBV6-6	TRBJ2-5	CASSSANGGQVIQYF	TGTGCCAGCAGTTCAGCTAACGGGGGGCAAGTAATCCAGTACTTC
.	.	TRBV28	TRBJ2-7	CASSLAQTLTRYEQYF	TGTGCCAGCAGTTTGGCTCAGACACTTACCCGTTACGAGCAGTACTTC
.	.	TRBV11-2	TRBJ1-2	CASSLERTDYGYTF	TGTGCCAGCAGCTTAGAGAGGACAGACTATGGCTACACCTTC
.	.	TRBV2	TRBJ1-1	CASSEAKTGISRAFF	TGTGCCAGCAGTGAAGCTAAAACGGGGATTTCGAGAGCTTTCTTT
.	.	TRBV30	TRBJ2-2	CAPRLIPNTGELFF	TGTGCCCCAAGACTGATACCGAACACCGGGGAGCTGTTTTTT
.	.	TRBV5-3	TRBJ2-5	CARSLGTQYYPDAQETQYF	TGTGCCAGAAGCTTGGGAACGCAATACTACCCCGATGCACAAGAGACCCAGTACTTC
.	.	TRBV27	TRBJ2-3	CASSLRGDRSDTQYF	TGTGCCAGCAGCCTACGGGGCGACAGGTCAGATACGCAGTATTTT
.	TRBD2	TRBV11-3	TRBJ2-7	CASSLREGVPYEQYF	TGTGCCAGCAGCCTAAGGGAGGGAGTTCCCTACGAGCAGTACTTC
.	.	TRBV30	TRBJ1-5	CAWSVQGAPNQPQHF	TGTGCCTGGAGTGTACAAGGGGCGCCTAATCAGCCCCAGCATTTT
.	.	TRBV11-2	TRBJ2-7	CASSLGLYTYEQYF	TGTGCCAGCAGCCTGGGGCTATATACCTACGAGCAGTACTTC
.	.	TRBV7-9	TRBJ2-5	CASSLGQLYPLQETQYF	TGTGCCAGCAGCTTAGGACAGCTATACCCCCTCCAAGAGACCCAGTACTTC
.	TRBD2	TRBV5-1	TRBJ2-7	CASSPLAGEGEQYF	TGCGCCAGCAGCCCCTTAGCGGGAGAGGGCGAGCAGTACTTC
.	.	TRBV28	TRBJ2-7	CASSFFDEQYF	TGTGCCAGCAGTTTCTTTGACGAGCAGTACTTC
.	TRBD2	TRBV7-9	TRBJ2-7	CASSSWDYLSYEQYF	TGTGCCAGCAGCTCATGGGACTACCTTAGCTACGAGCAGTACTTC
.	TRBD2	TRBV28	TRBJ2-1	CASSPMGTSKDEQFF	TGTGCCAGCAGTCCTATGGGGACTAGTAAGGATGAGCAGTTCTTC
.	.	TRBV27	TRBJ1-1	CASTKGGAKGMNTEAFF	TGTGCCAGCACCAAGGGGGGGGCTAAAGGAATGAACACTGAAGCTTTCTTT
.	.	TRBV19	TRBJ1-1	CASGEGAGMNTEAFF	TGTGCCTCGGGAGAAGGGGCAGGAATGAACACTGAAGCTTTCTTT
.	.	TRBV18	TRBJ2-5	CASSPLGQQETQYF	TGTGCCAGCTCACCCTTAGGACAGCAAGAGACCCAGTACTTC
few	.	TRBV19	TRBJ1-1	CAVLSGGTNTEAFF	TGTGCCGTACTTTCGGGGGGCACGAACACTGAAGCTTTCTTT
.	.	TRBV5-1	TRBJ1-4	CASMGGDRPEEKLFF	TGCGCCAGCATGGGTGGAGACAGGCCGGAGGAAAAACTGTTTTTT
.	TRBD2	TRBV28	TRBJ2-4	CASSPLRAGGGDIQYF	TGTGCCAGCAGTCCTCTGAGGGCGGGAGGAGGGGACATTCAGTACTTC
few	.	TRBV30	TRBJ1-1	CAWSDRATEAFF	TGTGCCTGGAGTGACAGGGCAACTGAAGCTTTCTTT